The 12 T cell receptor beta chains below were found in one sample sequenced in a study of T-cell reconstitution after alpha-beta-depleted transplantation in children. A library of TCRbeta sequences, prepared with unique molecular identifiers, was generated. TCRdb reanalysed the PCR reads using MiXCR and keeps one entry per CDR3 protein. Of around 800,000 distinct CDR3 sequences listed, 16% are singletons. The sequencing here drew on PBMCs, mostly from graft donor cells, taken 360 days after TCRalphabeta/CD19-depleted stem cell transplant. Source of these receptors: a male patient between 10 and 17 years old who had a stem cell transplant for acute lymphoblastic leukemia, so the T cells may come from the graft donor.

V is TRBV28 and J is TRBJ1-2; D gene unclear. Germline V gene data show CDR1 as MDHEN and CDR2 as SYDVKM. Trimming stripped 11 bases from V and 8 bases from J, with 24 bases between. CDR3 size: 14 residues. In nucleotides, the CDR3 is TGTGCCGCGAGTTTGGGGAGGGCGGTTTGGGGCTACACCTTC. Encoded protein: CAASLGRAVWGYTF.

The V gene is TRBV11-2, the J gene TRBJ2-1, with a tentative D call TRBD2 (7 bases). Germline V CDR1 and CDR2: SGHAT, FQNNGV. The CDR3 is 18 residues long. V lost 5 bases to trimming and J lost 13 bases, with 33 bases between them. The CDR3 sequence is CASSPSRGGGIKGKGQFF. CDR3 in DNA: TGTGCCAGCAGCCCTAGTAGGGGGGGCGGGATTAAGGGAAAAGGTCAGTTCTTC.

The V gene is TRBV7-8, the J gene TRBJ2-4, with 11 positions matching TRBD2. The CDR3 runs 13 residues. With 2 bases clipped from V and 16 bases from J, the junction kept 7 bases outside the gene matches. From germline, CDR1 is SGHVS and CDR2 FQNEAQ. DNA of the CDR3: TGTGCCAGCAGCTTACCGTTAGCGGGAGGGATTTACTTC. This sequence encodes CASSLPLAGGIYF. Drawing the rest from reference TRBV7-8 and TRBJ2-4, the complete variable domain is GAGVSQSPRYKVAKRGQDVALRCDPISGHVSLFWYQQALGQGPEFLTYFQNEAQLDKSGLPSDRFFAERPEGSVSTLKIQRTQQEDSAVYLCASSLPLAGGIYFGAGTRLSVL.

The chain links TRBV1 to TRBJ2-7; no check of the table's D call, TRBD2, against the DNA was made. TRBV1 is listed as a pseudogene. This CDR3 is built from 18 residues. The CDR3 DNA is TGCACCAGCAGCCAAGATGGGTTGACTAGCGGGAGGTTTTACGAGCAGTACTTC. This codes for CTSSQDGLTSGRFYEQYF.

The table lists this clonotype with a few counts. The genes are TRBV6-5 and TRBJ2-2; no reliable D call. V was pared by 0 bases and J by 6 bases, with 11 bases between. This CDR3 region has 15 residues. Germline V gene sequence: CDR1 MNHEY, CDR2 SVGAGI. The CDR3, as DNA: TGTGCCAGCAGTTACTCGACATTCGATGCCGGGGAGCTGTTTTTT. Translating gives CASSYSTFDAGELFF.

The genes are TRBV27 and TRBJ2-5; 7 bases line up with TRBD2. The CDR3 consists of 19 residues. V was clipped by 0 bases and J by 5 bases; unmatched bases: 18. Germline V gives CDR1 MNHEY, CDR2 SMNVEV (reference sequence). CDR3 protein: CASSLSALGYGGLEETQYF. CDR3 nucleotides: TGTGCCAGCAGTTTATCTGCGTTGGGGTATGGCGGACTAGAGGAGACCCAGTACTTC.

This clonotype has just a few counts. The chain employs TRBV5-1 and TRBJ2-7; D is unclear. With 3 bases removed from V and 6 bases from J, the gap between germline ends came to 19 bases. Germline CDR1 is SGHRS and CDR2 is YFSETQ. The CDR3 consists of 15 residues. DNA of the CDR3: TGCGCCAGCAGCTCACCACCACTCGACAAAATCGAGCAGTACTTC. It codes for CASSSPPLDKIEQYF.

The chain is built from TRBV3-1 and TRBJ2-7, with D unresolved. Trimming took off 5 bases at V and 2 bases at J, with 10 bases between the two ends. Germline V CDR1 and CDR2: LGHDT, YNNKEL (reference sequence). CDR3 length: 13 residues. The CDR3 spells CASSASLTYEQYF. The CDR3 coding sequence is TGTGCCAGCAGCGCCTCCCTGACCTACGAGCAGTACTTC.

This clonotype was detected a few times. The chain joins TRBV20-1 to TRBJ2-7; TRBD2 aligns across 9 bases. Germline V gives CDR1 DFQATT, CDR2 SNEGSKA (reference sequence). The CDR3 totals 14 residues. The ends lost 5 bases at V and 3 bases at J; junction bases unmatched: 8. The CDR3 coding sequence is TGCAGTGCTTTTAGCGGGAGTAGCCTCTACGAGCAGTACTTC. Protein: CSAFSGSSLYEQYF.

The sample holds a few counts of this clonotype. The chain carries TRBV29-1 and TRBJ2-1; TRBD2 aligns across 8 bases. The CDR3 is 15 residues long. The V gene's germline CDR1 is SQVTM and CDR2 ANQGSEA. J lost 8 bases, V lost 1 base, and 10 bases had no gene match. The DNA for the CDR3 is TGCAGCGTTGAAGGAGGGCTAGCGGGTACCGATGAGCAGTTCTTC. As protein: CSVEGGLAGTDEQFF.

Only a few counts were recorded for this clonotype. This rearrangement joins TRBV2 to TRBJ2-1; tentatively, D is TRBD1 (5 bases). CDR3 length: 14 residues. The germline V gene has CDR1 SNHLY and CDR2 FYNNEI. Trimming removed 6 bases at V and 0 bases at J, with 9 bases between. CDR3 protein: CASRNDSSYNEQFF. Here the CDR3 DNA reads TGTGCCAGCAGGAACGACAGCTCCTACAATGAGCAGTTCTTC.

This clonotype was picked up a small number of times. The J gene is TRBJ2-7, the V gene TRBV20-1, with 11 bases fitting TRBD1. With V trimmed by 0 bases and J by 12 bases, 4 bases remained unmatched. The CDR3 spans 12 residues. Looked up from germline, CDR1 is DFQATT and CDR2 is SNEGSKA (reference sequence). The CDR3 loop reads CSARDYGTGGYF. The DNA for the CDR3 is TGCAGTGCTAGAGATTACGGGACAGGGGGGTACTTC.